Shown below are 31 T cell receptor beta chains from a single sample sequenced in a study of cytomegalovirus exposure and HLA in healthy donors. The PCR used 60 Vbeta and 13 Jbeta primers. TCRdb keeps only in-frame clones here, not all; method: immunoSEQ multiplex PCR. Here the sample spans around 200,000 clones, roughly 85% being singletons. The sequencing input was PBMCs. These receptors were obtained from a woman under 40 in good health and CMV-seropositive.

This sequence joins TRBV4-3 and TRBJ2-5, with 11 positions matching TRBD2. Looked up from germline, CDR1 is LGHNA and CDR2 is YSLEER. V was clipped by 1 base and J by 0 bases; unmatched bases: 1. The CDR3 length is 16 residues. The CDR3 here is CASSQGTSGHQETQYF. The CDR3 region has the DNA TGCGCCAGCAGCCAAGGGACTAGCGGGCACCAAGAGACCCAGTACTTC.

This clone occurred once. This sequence joins TRBV30 and TRBJ1-1, with 11 bases fitting TRBD1. Unmatched junction bases numbered 19, after V lost 3 bases and J lost 10 bases. Germline lookup yields CDR1 GTSNPN and CDR2 SVGIG (reference sequence). The CDR3 totals 17 residues. The CDR3 loop reads CAWSVTGTGGSMMRAFF. The CDR3 nucleotides are TGTGCCTGGAGCGTTACCGGGACAGGGGGTTCAATGATGCGAGCTTTCTTT.

This clone was found once. The chain joins TRBV19 to TRBJ1-6, with a possible D match to TRBD1 (6 bases). Trimming cost V 3 bases and J 9 bases, with 15 bases left between them. The CDR3 is 15 residues long. CDR1 is LNHDA and CDR2 is SQIVND in the germline V gene (reference sequence). The chain's CDR3 is CASSMGHTGSSPLHF. In nucleotides, the CDR3 is TGTGCCAGTAGTATGGGACATACAGGGAGTTCACCCCTCCACTTT.

V is TRBV6-5 and J is TRBJ1-2; the D is unclear. V was clipped by 0 bases and J by 6 bases, with 11 bases between them. CDR1 is MNHEY, CDR2 SVGAGI, per germline. This CDR3 region has 14 residues. The CDR3 DNA follows: TGTGCCAGCAGTTACTCGATCGGGGATCATGGCTACACCTTC. It specifies CASSYSIGDHGYTF.

The V and J genes are TRBV4-3 and TRBJ2-7; the match to TRBD1 covers 8 bases. Germline values: CDR1 LGHNA, CDR2 YSLEER. The CDR3 covers 17 residues. V dropped 1 base and J dropped 4; count of bases not matched to a gene: 12. The CDR3 DNA reads TGCGCCAGCAGCCAAGCGGCACAGGGGGTTCTAGTTTACGAGCAGTACTTC. Translated, it gives CASSQAAQGVLVYEQYF.

This CDR3 is CASSQGFSGNYNEQFF. The CDR3 coding sequence is TGTGCCAGCAGCCAAGGATTTAGCGGAAATTACAATGAGCAGTTCTTC. The chain uses TRBV4-2 and TRBJ2-1; TRBD2 is a possible D gene (6 bases). Germline lookup yields CDR1 LGHNA and CDR2 YNFKEQ. Trimming stripped 1 base from V and 4 bases from J, with 14 bases between. The length of the CDR3 is 16 residues.

About this clone itself: The junction does not match germline at one end; this may be a read error. This sequence joins TRBV27 and TRBJ1-5, with TRBD1 matching 7 bases. CDR1 is MNHEY and CDR2 is SMNVEV in the germline V gene (reference sequence). The CDR3 is made up of 14 amino acids. CDR3 sequence: CASSKGQSNQPQHF. Here the CDR3 DNA reads TGTGCCAGCAGCAAGGGACAGAGCAATCAACCCCAGCATTTT.

The CDR3 DNA reads as TGTGCCTGGAGTGTACCCCCACTGACCGGGGAGCTGTTTTTT. Protein product: CAWSVPPLTGELFF. The gene calls are TRBV30 and TRBJ2-2; D not resolved. In germline, CDR1 is GTSNPN, CDR2 SVGIG (reference sequence). V lost 0 bases, J lost 5 bases, and 10 bases lay in between. This CDR3 is built from 14 residues.

V usage is TRBV2 and J usage is TRBJ1-1, with TRBD1 matching over 8 bases. Per the germline V gene, CDR1 is SNHLY and CDR2 is FYNNEI. CDR3 length: 14 residues. Germline trimming cut 7 bases from V and 1 base from J; bases unmatched to any gene: 5. CDR3 in DNA: TGTGCCAGCAAGGGACAGGTGACGAACACTGAAGCTTTCTTT. It translates to CASKGQVTNTEAFF.

The chain is built from TRBV19 and TRBJ1-5, with 7 bases identical to TRBD1. The CDR3 is 16 amino acids. The junction had 11 bases not matched to a gene; V was cut back by 7 bases and J by 2 bases. CDR1 is LNHDA and CDR2 is SQIVND in the germline V gene (reference sequence). The CDR3 sequence is CASTQLTGTGNQPQHF. For the CDR3, the DNA is TGTGCCAGTACCCAACTGACAGGGACTGGCAATCAGCCCCAGCATTTT.

The CDR3 is CASSFSGLARPNTQYF. The CDR3 DNA is TGTGCCAGCAGTTTTTCGGGACTAGCGAGGCCGAATACGCAGTATTTT. This chain uses TRBV6-6 with TRBJ2-3; 10 bases align to TRBD2. The CDR3 is made up of 16 amino acids. Trimming took 4 bases from V and 7 from J; bases not matched to a gene: 11. Germline V gene sequence: CDR1 MNHNY, CDR2 SVGAGI (reference sequence).

The chain combines TRBV27 with TRBJ1-3; D unclear. The germline CDR1 and CDR2 sequences are MNHEY and SMNVEV (reference sequence). V gave up 2 bases and J gave up 0 bases, with 14 bases separating them. The CDR3 has 17 residues. This chain's CDR3 is CASSLKGRSGSGNTIYF. CDR3 bases: TGTGCCAGCAGTTTAAAAGGAAGATCGGGCTCTGGAAACACCATATATTTT.

The CDR3, as DNA: TGTGCCAGCTCACCGGGACTAGCGGGGGGCCCGAGCACCGGGGAGCTGTTTTTT. As protein: CASSPGLAGGPSTGELFF. The chain carries TRBV18 and TRBJ2-2; 15 bases are shared with TRBD2. The CDR3 consists of 18 residues. The germline V gene encodes CDR1 KGHSH and CDR2 LQKENI. The ends lost 3 bases at V and 4 bases at J; junction bases unmatched: 6.

The chain recombines TRBV28 with TRBJ2-7; 10 bases match TRBD2. The J segment lost 1 base and the V segment lost 0 bases, leaving 6 bases of the junction unmatched. The CDR3 runs to 17 residues. The germline gives CDR1 MDHEN, CDR2 SYDVKM. For the CDR3, the DNA is TGTGCCAGCAGTTTATGGTTCCCTAGCGGGGGTTCCTACGAGCAGTACTTC. Its protein product is CASSLWFPSGGSYEQYF.

V is TRBV11-2 and J is TRBJ2-1; D is unresolved. This CDR3 is 12 amino acids long. V was cut by 5 bases and J by 8 bases, with 10 bases left in between. Germline loops: CDR1 SGHAT, CDR2 FQNNGV. The CDR3 is CASSLLLHEQFF. In nucleotides, the CDR3 is TGTGCCAGCAGCCTCCTCCTCCATGAGCAGTTCTTC.

The chain employs TRBV2 and TRBJ1-1; 10 bases agree with TRBD1. From germline, CDR1 is SNHLY and CDR2 FYNNEI. CDR3 length: 14 residues. Trimming removed 6 bases from V and 3 bases from J; junction bases left unmatched: 4. The CDR3 bases are TGTGCCAGCAGAGGGACAGGGGTAGACACTGAAGCTTTCTTT. It translates to CASRGTGVDTEAFF.

CDR3 sequence reads: CASSLVDRGLDTEAFF. For the CDR3, the DNA is TGTGCCAGCAGCTTAGTCGACAGGGGGCTTGACACTGAAGCTTTCTTT. The genes are TRBV7-6 and TRBJ1-1; 10 nucleotides align to TRBD1. V shed 1 base and J 3 bases; nucleotides not matched to a gene: 5. The CDR3 totals 16 residues. Looked up from germline, CDR1 is SGHVS and CDR2 is FNYEAQ.

This clone was detected a few times. V usage is TRBV10-2 and J usage is TRBJ1-2, with 9 bases fitting TRBD1. V was pared by 6 bases and J by 7 bases, with 15 bases of the junction left unmatched. This CDR3 comprises 16 residues. CDR1 is WSHSY and CDR2 is SAAADI in the germline V gene. In DNA, the CDR3 is TGCGCCAGCAGCCATGGCGGACAGGGGACGGGGAGTGGCTACACCTTC. The encoded protein is CASSHGGQGTGSGYTF.

V usage is TRBV9 and J usage is TRBJ2-3, with 9 bases that match TRBD2. J was trimmed by 4 bases and V by 0 bases; bases with no gene match: 6. Germline loops: CDR1 SGDLS, CDR2 YYNGEE. This CDR3 is built from 16 residues. The CDR3 nucleotides are TGTGCCAGCAGCGTAGCTGCGGGAGGGCCGGCAGATACGCAGTATTTT. Amino acid sequence: CASSVAAGGPADTQYF. Full variable domain (missing parts from reference TRBV9 and TRBJ2-3): DSGVTQTPKHLITATGQRVTLRCSPRSGDLSVYWYQQSLDQGLQFLIQYYNGEERAKGNILERFSAQQFPDLHSELNLSSLELGDSALYFCASSVAAGGPADTQYFGPGTRLTVL.

This clone has just a few counts. The genes are TRBV4-1 and TRBJ2-7; maybe TRBD2 (7 bases). This CDR3 is built from 13 residues. Trimming left V 8 bases short and J 0 bases short, with 11 bases between. The germline V gene has CDR1 MGHRA and CDR2 YSYEKL. The CDR3 region is CASRAGASYEQYF. Here the CDR3 DNA reads TGCGCCAGCCGCGCGGGGGCCTCCTACGAGCAGTACTTC.

The chain uses TRBV14 and TRBJ1-1, with D unclear. This CDR3 region has 14 residues. Germline V gene data show CDR1 as SGHDN and CDR2 as FVKESK. V was trimmed by 2 bases and J by 3 bases, leaving 10 bases between them. The CDR3 here is CASSQSLADTEAFF. The CDR3 coding sequence is TGTGCCAGCAGCCAAAGCCTGGCGGACACTGAAGCTTTCTTT.

This chain uses TRBV2 with TRBJ2-4, with a weak D call TRBD1 (6 bases). The CDR3 spans 17 residues. V was shortened by 7 bases and J by 9 bases, with 28 bases between the two germline ends. Germline CDR1 reads SNHLY; CDR2 reads FYNNEI. The DNA for the CDR3 is TGTGCCAGCAACCCCTCCGCGGTGGGGGCCACAGGGAGCATTCAGTACTTC. This sequence encodes CASNPSAVGATGSIQYF.

This chain uses TRBV30 with TRBJ1-1, with D possibly matching TRBD1 (5 bases). There are 14 residues in the CDR3. The V end was cut by 7 bases, the J end by 0 bases, with 15 bases between. From germline, CDR1 is GTSNPN and CDR2 SVGIG (reference sequence). As DNA, the CDR3 is TGTGCCTTCCGGGGGGGAAGAGTGAACACTGAAGCTTTCTTT. This translates into CAFRGGRVNTEAFF.

The chain couples TRBV10-3 to TRBJ1-3; possibly TRBD1 for D (5 bases). The CDR3 is 12 residues long. V lost 10 bases and J 4 bases, leaving 11 bases between the germline ends. Germline V CDR1 and CDR2: ENHRY, SYGVKD. The CDR3 is CATGGSGNTIYF. For the CDR3, the DNA is TGTGCCACCGGGGGATCCGGAAACACCATATATTTT.

This clone was counted once. CDR3 residues: CASSPDRGRYSGANVLTF. The CDR3 nucleotides are TGTGCCAGCAGCCCAGACAGGGGGCGATACTCTGGGGCCAACGTCCTGACTTTC. The V call is TRBV7-8, the J call TRBJ2-6, with 10 positions matching TRBD1. This CDR3 has 18 residues. V lost 5 bases, J lost 0 bases, and 7 bases stayed unmatched. Germline values: CDR1 SGHVS, CDR2 FQNEAQ.

The chain carries TRBV6-5 and TRBJ2-5, with 7 bases identical to TRBD1. CDR1 MNHEY and CDR2 SVGAGI come from the germline V gene. The CDR3 covers 15 residues. Trimming cost V 7 bases and J 4 bases; bases outside gene matches: 12. The DNA for the CDR3 is TGTGCCAGCACTCCCCTACAGGGGCTGAGAGAGACCCAGTACTTC. It specifies CASTPLQGLRETQYF.

This chain joins TRBV9 and TRBJ2-3; TRBD2 agrees at 10 bases. Unmatched junction bases numbered 6, after V lost 0 bases and J lost 5 bases. The CDR3 has 16 residues. Per the germline V gene, CDR1 is SGDLS and CDR2 is YYNGEE. For the CDR3, the DNA is TGTGCCAGCAGCGTAGCTAGCGGGGGCATAGGAGATACGCAGTATTTT. Protein: CASSVASGGIGDTQYF.

This chain joins TRBV4-1 and TRBJ2-3; D is unclear. The CDR3 sequence is 17 residues long. Trimming took 0 bases from V and 1 from J, leaving 14 bases between them. Germline values: CDR1 MGHRA, CDR2 YSYEKL. CDR3 amino acids: CASSQDPNEVRTDTQYF. The DNA of the CDR3 is TGCGCCAGCAGCCAAGATCCCAACGAGGTCCGCACAGATACGCAGTATTTT.

The chain recombines TRBV29-1 with TRBJ1-4; D possibly corresponds to TRBD1 (6 bases). With 1 base removed from V and 7 bases from J, the gap between germline ends came to 13 bases. The CDR3 contains 14 residues. CDR1 is SQVTM and CDR2 is ANQGSEA in the germline V gene. DNA for the CDR3: TGCAGCGTTGAAGGCGGGGGCGTAGGTGAAAAACTGTTTTTT. Its protein product is CSVEGGGVGEKLFF. Full variable domain (rest looked up from reference TRBV29-1 and TRBJ1-4): SAVISQKPSRDICQRGTSLTIQCQVDSQVTMMFWYRQQPGQSLTLIATANQGSEATYESGFVIDKFPISRPNLTFSTLTVSNMSPEDSSIYLCSVEGGGVGEKLFFGSGTQLSVL.

This chain connects TRBV6-5 to TRBJ2-1; D might be TRBD1 (5 bases). V lost 7 bases to trimming and J lost 4 bases, with 14 bases between them. Germline CDR1 reads MNHEY; CDR2 reads SVGAGI. The CDR3 contains 14 residues. The CDR3 DNA follows: TGTGCCAGCACCCCGCAGGACACGTACAATGAGCAGTTCTTC. Amino acids: CASTPQDTYNEQFF.

J is TRBJ1-1 and V is TRBV9; TRBD1 might be the D (6 bases). Looked up from germline, CDR1 is SGDLS and CDR2 is YYNGEE. V was trimmed by 3 bases and J by 3 bases, leaving 12 bases between them. The CDR3 runs 14 residues. CDR3 region: CASSAQGEDTEAFF. The CDR3 coding sequence is TGTGCCAGCAGCGCACAGGGCGAGGACACTGAAGCTTTCTTT. Based on the CDR3 plus reference TRBV9 and TRBJ1-1, the full variable domain is DSGVTQTPKHLITATGQRVTLRCSPRSGDLSVYWYQQSLDQGLQFLIQYYNGEERAKGNILERFSAQQFPDLHSELNLSSLELGDSALYFCASSAQGEDTEAFFGQGTRLTVV.